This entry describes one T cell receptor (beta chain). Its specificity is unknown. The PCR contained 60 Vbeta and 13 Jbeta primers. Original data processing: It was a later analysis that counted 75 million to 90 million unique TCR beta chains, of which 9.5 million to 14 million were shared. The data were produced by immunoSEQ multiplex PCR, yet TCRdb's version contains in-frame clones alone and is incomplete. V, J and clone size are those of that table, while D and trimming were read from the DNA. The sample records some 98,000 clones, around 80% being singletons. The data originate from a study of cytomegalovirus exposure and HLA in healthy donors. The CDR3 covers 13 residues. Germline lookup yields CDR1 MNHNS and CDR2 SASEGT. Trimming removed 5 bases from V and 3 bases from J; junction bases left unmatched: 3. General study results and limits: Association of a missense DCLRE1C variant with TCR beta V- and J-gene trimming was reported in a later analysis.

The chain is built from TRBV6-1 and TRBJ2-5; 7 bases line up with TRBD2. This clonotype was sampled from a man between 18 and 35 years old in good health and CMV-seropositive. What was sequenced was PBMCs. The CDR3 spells CASSIGLEETQYF. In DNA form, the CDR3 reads TGTGCCAGCAGTATCGGACTAGAAGAGACCCAGTACTTC.